This T cell receptor beta chain was identified during a study of shared clonotypes between healthy human individuals. Running of the assay took place at deep level. Clones were sequenced by immunoSEQ multiplex PCR, and TCRdb holds only the in-frame ones, with some missing. The sample carries approximately 2.5 million clones, approximately 92% recorded once. A word on this clone: Its antigen is unidentified.

Naive CD4+ cells were CD45RA-selected; the remaining cells were memory. Deletions cut 4 bases from V and 2 bases from J, with 12 bases between. Germline loops: CDR1 MGHRA, CDR2 YSYEKL. This CDR3 region has 15 residues. Whole-study findings and limits: Specimens sampled were limited to blood, with tissue repertoires likely differing.

This TCR was recovered from a man aged 18 to 29 in good health. The chain joins TRBV4-1 to TRBJ1-3, with D perhaps matching TRBD1 (5 bases). Sequencing input: naive CD4+ T cells sorted from blood. Indicated subset: CD45RA+ positively selected. The CDR3 DNA sequence: TGCGCCAGCAGCCGCTCCCAGGGCGCTGGAAACACCATATATTTT. The encoded protein is CASSRSQGAGNTIYF.